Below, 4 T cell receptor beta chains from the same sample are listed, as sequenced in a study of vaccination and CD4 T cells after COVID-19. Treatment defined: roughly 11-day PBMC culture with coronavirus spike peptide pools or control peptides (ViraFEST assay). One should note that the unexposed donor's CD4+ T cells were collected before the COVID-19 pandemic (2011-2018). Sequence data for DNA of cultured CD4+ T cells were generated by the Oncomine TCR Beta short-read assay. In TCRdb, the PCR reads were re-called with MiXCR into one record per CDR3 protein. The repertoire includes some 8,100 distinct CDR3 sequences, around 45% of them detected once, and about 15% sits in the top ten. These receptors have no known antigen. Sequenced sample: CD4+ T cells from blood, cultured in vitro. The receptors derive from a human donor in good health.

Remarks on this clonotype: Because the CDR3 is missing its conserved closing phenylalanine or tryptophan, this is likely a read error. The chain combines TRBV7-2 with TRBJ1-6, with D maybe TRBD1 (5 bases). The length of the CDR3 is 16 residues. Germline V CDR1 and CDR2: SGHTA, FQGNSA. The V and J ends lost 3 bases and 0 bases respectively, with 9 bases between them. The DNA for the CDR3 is TGTGCCAGCAGCTTGGGGACTATCTCCTATAATTCACCCCTCCACTCT. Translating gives CASSLGTISYNSPLHS.

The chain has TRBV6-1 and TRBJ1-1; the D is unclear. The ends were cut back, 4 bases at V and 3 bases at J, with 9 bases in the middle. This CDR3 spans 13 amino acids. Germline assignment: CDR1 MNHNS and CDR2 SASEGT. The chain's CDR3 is CASSGMAHTEAFF. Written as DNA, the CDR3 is TGTGCCAGCAGTGGAATGGCGCACACTGAAGCTTTCTTT.

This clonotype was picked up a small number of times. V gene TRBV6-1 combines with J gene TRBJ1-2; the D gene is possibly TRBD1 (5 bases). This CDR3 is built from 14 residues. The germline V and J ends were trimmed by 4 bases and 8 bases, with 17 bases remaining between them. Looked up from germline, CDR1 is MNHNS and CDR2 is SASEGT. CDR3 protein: CASSVQTGTKGYTF. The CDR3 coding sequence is TGTGCCAGCAGTGTTCAAACCGGGACTAAAGGCTACACCTTC.

DNA of the CDR3: TGTGCCAGCAGCCTAAGGCCCACAGGGGACGGCTACACCTTC. Its translation is CASSLRPTGDGYTF. The chain couples TRBV7-3 to TRBJ1-2, with 7 bases that match TRBD1. This CDR3 contains 14 residues. The V gene's germline CDR1 is SGHTA and CDR2 FQGTGA. Trimming cost V 5 bases and J 8 bases; bases outside gene matches: 11.